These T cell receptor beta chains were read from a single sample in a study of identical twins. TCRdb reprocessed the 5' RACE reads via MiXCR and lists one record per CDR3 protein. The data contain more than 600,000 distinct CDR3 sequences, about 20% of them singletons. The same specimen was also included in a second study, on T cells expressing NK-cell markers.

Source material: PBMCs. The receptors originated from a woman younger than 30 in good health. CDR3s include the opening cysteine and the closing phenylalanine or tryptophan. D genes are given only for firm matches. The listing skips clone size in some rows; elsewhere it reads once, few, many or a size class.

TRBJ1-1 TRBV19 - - CASSLQGKDTEAFF TGTGCCAGTAGCCTACAGGGAAAGGACACTGAAGCTTTCTTT
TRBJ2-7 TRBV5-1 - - CASSIGTPAFEQYF TGCGCCAGCAGCATTGGGACTCCGGCCTTCGAGCAGTACTTC
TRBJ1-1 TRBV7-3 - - CASSLSYHKGTEAFF TGTGCCAGCAGCCTGTCATATCACAAGGGGACTGAAGCTTTCTTT
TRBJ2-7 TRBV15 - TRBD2 CATSGLAGNLYEQYF TGTGCCACCAGCGGGTTAGCGGGGAACCTCTACGAGCAGTACTTC
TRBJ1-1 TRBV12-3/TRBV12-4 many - CATSLPGTEAFF TGTGCCACCTCACTCCCGGGCACTGAAGCTTTCTTT
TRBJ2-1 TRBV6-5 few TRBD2 CASSYPSGTSYNEQFF TGTGCCAGCAGTTACCCGTCCGGGACTAGCTACAATGAGCAGTTCTTC
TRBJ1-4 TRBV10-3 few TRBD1 CAARQGRNEKLFF TGTGCCGCCAGACAGGGCCGTAATGAAAAACTGTTTTTT
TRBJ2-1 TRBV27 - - CASSLRGGFWGEQFF TGTGCCAGCAGTTTGAGGGGAGGATTCTGGGGTGAGCAGTTCTTC
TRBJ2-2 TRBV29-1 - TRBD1 CSVEPGQGAGELFF TGCAGCGTTGAACCGGGACAGGGGGCCGGGGAGCTGTTTTTT
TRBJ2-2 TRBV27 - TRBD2 CASSYLRETGELFF TGTGCCAGCAGTTACTTGCGGGAGACCGGGGAGCTGTTTTTT
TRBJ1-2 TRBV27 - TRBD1 CASSPDRGGGSPGYTF TGTGCCAGCAGTCCGGACAGGGGGGGAGGAAGTCCTGGCTACACCTTC
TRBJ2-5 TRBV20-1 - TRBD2 CSASRPSGGAAETQYF TGCAGTGCTTCCCGCCCTAGCGGGGGGGCCGCAGAGACCCAGTACTTC
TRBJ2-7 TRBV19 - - CASSIVGSYEQYF TGTGCCAGTAGTATCGTAGGGTCCTACGAGCAGTACTTC
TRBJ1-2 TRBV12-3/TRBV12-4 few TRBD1 CASTPGQVVDYTF TGTGCCAGCACCCCCGGACAGGTTGTTGACTACACCTTC
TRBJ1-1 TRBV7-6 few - CASSLGDGTMNTEAFF TGTGCCAGCAGCTTAGGAGACGGGACCATGAACACTGAAGCTTTCTTT
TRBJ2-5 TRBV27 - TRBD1 CASSSLVTGGEQETQYF TGTGCCAGCAGTTCTCTCGTGACAGGGGGAGAACAAGAGACCCAGTACTTC
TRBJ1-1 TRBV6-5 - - CASSGSGPEAFF TGTGCCAGCAGCGGGTCAGGCCCTGAAGCTTTCTTT
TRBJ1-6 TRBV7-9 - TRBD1 CASSSGTGFNSPLHF TGTGCCAGCAGCTCCGGGACAGGGTTTAATTCACCCCTCCACTTT
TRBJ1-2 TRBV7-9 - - CASSAVRAMGRKGYTF TGTGCCAGCAGCGCGGTGAGAGCTATGGGTCGGAAGGGCTACACCTTC
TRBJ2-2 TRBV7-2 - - CASSLAGITGELFF TGTGCCAGCAGCTTAGCGGGGATCACCGGGGAGCTGTTTTTT
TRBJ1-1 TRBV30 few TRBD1 CACTTGVGVNTEAFF TGTGCCTGCACGACAGGGGTCGGCGTGAACACTGAAGCTTTCTTT
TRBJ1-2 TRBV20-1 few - CSARGQDRNYGYTF TGCAGTGCTAGAGGGCAGGACCGGAACTATGGCTACACCTTC
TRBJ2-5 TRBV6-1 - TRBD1 CASSLQGVEETQYF TGTGCCAGCAGCCTACAGGGGGTAGAGGAGACCCAGTACTTC
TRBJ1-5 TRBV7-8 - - CASSLASRGNNQPQHF TGTGCCAGCAGCTTAGCGTCCAGGGGTAACAATCAGCCCCAGCATTTT
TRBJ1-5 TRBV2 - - CASSDPGSNQPQHF TGTGCCAGCAGTGACCCCGGGAGCAATCAGCCCCAGCATTTT
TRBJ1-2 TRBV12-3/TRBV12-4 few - CASSSLGQNAHYGYTF TGTGCCAGCAGTTCTCTAGGACAGAATGCCCACTATGGCTACACCTTC
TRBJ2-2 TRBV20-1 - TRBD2 CSARSLAGNTGELFF TGCAGTGCTAGATCCCTAGCGGGTAACACCGGGGAGCTGTTTTTT
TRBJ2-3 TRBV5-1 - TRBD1 CASSLGDRSSTDTQYF TGCGCCAGCAGCTTGGGGGACAGGTCAAGCACAGATACGCAGTATTTT
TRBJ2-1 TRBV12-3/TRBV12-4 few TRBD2 CASSFRQRDPYNEQFF TGTGCCAGCAGTTTTAGGCAGCGGGACCCCTACAATGAGCAGTTCTTC
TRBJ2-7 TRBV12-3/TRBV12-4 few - CASAIFGFRYEQYF TGTGCCAGCGCTATCTTCGGGTTTCGCTACGAGCAGTACTTC
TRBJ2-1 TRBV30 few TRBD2 CAWSVLANSYNEQFF TGTGCCTGGAGTGTACTAGCGAATTCCTACAATGAGCAGTTCTTC